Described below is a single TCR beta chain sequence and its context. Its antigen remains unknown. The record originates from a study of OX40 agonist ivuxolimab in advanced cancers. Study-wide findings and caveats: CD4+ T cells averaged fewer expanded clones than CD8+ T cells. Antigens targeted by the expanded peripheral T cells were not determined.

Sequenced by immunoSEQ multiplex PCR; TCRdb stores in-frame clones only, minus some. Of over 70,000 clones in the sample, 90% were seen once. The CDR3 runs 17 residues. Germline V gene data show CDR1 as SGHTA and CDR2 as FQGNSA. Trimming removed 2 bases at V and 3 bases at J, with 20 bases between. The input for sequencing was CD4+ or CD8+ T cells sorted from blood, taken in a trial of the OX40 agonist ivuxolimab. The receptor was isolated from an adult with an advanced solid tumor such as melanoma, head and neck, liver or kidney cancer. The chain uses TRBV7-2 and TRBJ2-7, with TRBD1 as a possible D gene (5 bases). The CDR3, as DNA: TGTGCCAGCAGCTTATTTCCCGAGGCCAGGGTTTTCTACGAGCAGTACTTC. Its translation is CASSLFPEARVFYEQYF.